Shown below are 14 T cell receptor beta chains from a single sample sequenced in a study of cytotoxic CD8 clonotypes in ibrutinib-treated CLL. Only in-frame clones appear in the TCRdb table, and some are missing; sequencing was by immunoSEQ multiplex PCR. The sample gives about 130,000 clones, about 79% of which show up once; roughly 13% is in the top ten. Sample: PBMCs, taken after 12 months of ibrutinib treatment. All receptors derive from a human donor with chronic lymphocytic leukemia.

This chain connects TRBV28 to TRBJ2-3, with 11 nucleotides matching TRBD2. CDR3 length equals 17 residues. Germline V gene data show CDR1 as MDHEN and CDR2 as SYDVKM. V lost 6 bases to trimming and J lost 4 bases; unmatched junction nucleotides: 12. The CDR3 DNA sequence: TGTGCCAGCAGCCCTAGACTCGTAGCGGGAGGGGCAGATACGCAGTATTTT. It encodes CASSPRLVAGGADTQYF.

DNA of the CDR3: TGCAGCGTCCCCGAGGGACAGGGTCACAATGAGCAGTTCTTC. Translation: CSVPEGQGHNEQFF. The rearrangement uses TRBV29-1 and TRBJ2-1, with 9 bases identical to TRBD1. The germline V gene encodes CDR1 SQVTM and CDR2 ANQGSEA. The length of the CDR3 is 14 residues. After removal of 6 bases from V and 5 bases from J, the junction contained 8 bases not matched to a gene.

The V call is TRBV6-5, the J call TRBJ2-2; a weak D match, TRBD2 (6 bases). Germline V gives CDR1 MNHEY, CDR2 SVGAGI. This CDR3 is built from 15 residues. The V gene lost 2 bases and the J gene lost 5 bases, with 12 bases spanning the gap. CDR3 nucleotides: TGTGCCAGCAGTTACGGAGGGTTTCGGACCGGGGAGCTGTTTTTT. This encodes CASSYGGFRTGELFF.

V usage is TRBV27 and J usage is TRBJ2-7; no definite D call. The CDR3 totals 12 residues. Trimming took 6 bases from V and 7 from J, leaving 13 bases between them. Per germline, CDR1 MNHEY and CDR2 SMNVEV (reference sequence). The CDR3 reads CASRPADGEQYF. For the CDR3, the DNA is TGTGCCAGCAGGCCGGCCGACGGGGAGCAGTACTTC.

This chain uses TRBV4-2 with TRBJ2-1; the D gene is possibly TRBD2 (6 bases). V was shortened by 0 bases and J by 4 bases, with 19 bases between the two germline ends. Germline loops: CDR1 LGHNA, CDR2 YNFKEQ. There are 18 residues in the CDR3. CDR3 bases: TGTGCCAGCAGCCAAGACGGCGGTCGGGCAGGAGGGTACAATGAGCAGTTCTTC. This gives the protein CASSQDGGRAGGYNEQFF.

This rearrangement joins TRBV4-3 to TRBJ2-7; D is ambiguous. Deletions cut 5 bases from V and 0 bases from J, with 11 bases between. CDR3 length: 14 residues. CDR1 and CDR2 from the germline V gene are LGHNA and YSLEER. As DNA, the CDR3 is TGCGCCAGCAGCTGGTCTGGTGCCTCCTACGAGCAGTACTTC. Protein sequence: CASSWSGASYEQYF.

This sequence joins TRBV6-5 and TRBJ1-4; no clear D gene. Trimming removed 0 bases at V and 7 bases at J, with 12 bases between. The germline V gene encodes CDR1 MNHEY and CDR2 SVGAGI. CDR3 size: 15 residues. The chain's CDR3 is CASSYSPTMIEKLFF. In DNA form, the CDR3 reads TGTGCCAGCAGTTACTCTCCCACTATGATTGAAAAACTGTTTTTT.

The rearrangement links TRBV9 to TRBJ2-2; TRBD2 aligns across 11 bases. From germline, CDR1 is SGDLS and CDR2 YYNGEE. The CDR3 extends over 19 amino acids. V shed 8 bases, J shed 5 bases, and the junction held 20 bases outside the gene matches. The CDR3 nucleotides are TGTGCCAGTACCGCAGGGTTTAGCGGGAGGGCTTTGGGAACCGGGGAGCTGTTTTTT. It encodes CASTAGFSGRALGTGELFF. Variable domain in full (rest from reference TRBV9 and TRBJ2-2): DSGVTQTPKHLITATGQRVTLRCSPRSGDLSVYWYQQSLDQGLQFLIQYYNGEERAKGNILERFSAQQFPDLHSELNLSSLELGDSALYFCASTAGFSGRALGTGELFFGEGSRLTVL.

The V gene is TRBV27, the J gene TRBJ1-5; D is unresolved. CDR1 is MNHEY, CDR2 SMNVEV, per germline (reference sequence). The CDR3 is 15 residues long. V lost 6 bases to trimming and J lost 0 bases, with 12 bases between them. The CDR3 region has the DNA TGTGCCAGCAGGCCCCTCACACTTAGCAATCAGCCCCAGCATTTT. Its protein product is CASRPLTLSNQPQHF.

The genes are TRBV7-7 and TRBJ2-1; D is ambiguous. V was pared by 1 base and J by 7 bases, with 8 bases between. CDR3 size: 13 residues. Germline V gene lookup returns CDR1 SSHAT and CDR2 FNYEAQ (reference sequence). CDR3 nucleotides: TGTGCCAGCAGCTTAGGCTCGGTAAATGAGCAGTTCTTC. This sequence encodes CASSLGSVNEQFF.

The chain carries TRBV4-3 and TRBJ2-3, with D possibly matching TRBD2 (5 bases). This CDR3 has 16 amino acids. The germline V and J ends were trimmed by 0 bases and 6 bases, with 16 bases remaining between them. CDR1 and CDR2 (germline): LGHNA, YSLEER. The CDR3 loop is CASSQDQDFLRDTQYF. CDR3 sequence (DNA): TGCGCCAGCAGCCAAGATCAGGACTTTCTGAGGGATACGCAGTATTTT.

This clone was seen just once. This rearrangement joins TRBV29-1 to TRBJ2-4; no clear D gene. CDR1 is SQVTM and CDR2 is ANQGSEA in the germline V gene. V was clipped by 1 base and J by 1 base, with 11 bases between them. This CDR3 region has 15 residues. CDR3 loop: CSVEVGSTAKNIQYF. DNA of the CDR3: TGCAGCGTTGAAGTCGGAAGCACTGCCAAAAACATTCAGTACTTC.

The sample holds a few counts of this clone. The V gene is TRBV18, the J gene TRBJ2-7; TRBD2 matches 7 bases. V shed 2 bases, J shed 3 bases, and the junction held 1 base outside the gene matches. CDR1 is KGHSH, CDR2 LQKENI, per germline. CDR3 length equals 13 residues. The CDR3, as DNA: TGTGCCAGCTCACCAACTAGCGACTACGAGCAGTACTTC. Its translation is CASSPTSDYEQYF.

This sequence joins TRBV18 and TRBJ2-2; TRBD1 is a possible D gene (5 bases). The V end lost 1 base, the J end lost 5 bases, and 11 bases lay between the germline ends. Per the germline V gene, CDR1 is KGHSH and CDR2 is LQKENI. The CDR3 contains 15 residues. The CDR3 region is CASSPRAGLTGELFF. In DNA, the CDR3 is TGTGCCAGCTCACCACGGGCAGGGCTGACCGGGGAGCTGTTTTTT.